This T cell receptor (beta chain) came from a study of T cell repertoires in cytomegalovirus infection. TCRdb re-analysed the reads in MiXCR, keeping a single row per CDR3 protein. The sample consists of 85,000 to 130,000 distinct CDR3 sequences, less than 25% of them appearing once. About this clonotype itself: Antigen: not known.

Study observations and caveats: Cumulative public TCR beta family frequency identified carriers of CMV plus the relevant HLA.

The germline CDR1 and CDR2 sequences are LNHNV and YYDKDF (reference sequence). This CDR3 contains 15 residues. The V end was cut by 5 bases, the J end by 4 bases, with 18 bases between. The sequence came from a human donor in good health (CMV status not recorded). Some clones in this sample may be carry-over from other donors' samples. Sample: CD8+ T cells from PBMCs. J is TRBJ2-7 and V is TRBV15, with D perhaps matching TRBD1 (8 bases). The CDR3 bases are TGTGCCACCAGCCTCGGGGGGACAGGCCAGTACGAGCAGTACTTC. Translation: CATSLGGTGQYEQYF.